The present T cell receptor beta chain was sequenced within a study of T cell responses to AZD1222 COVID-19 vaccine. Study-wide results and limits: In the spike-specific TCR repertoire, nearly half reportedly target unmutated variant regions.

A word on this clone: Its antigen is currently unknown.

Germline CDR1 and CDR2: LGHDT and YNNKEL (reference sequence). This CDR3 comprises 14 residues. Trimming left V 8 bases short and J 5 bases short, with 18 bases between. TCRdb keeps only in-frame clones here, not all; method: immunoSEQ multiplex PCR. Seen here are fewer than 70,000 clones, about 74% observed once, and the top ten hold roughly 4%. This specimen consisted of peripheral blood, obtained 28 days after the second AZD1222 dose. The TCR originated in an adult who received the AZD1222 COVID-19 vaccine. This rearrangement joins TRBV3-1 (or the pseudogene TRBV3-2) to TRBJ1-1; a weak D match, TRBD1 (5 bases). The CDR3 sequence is CASSPPGVPTEAFF. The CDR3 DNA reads TGTGCCAGCTCGCCACCGGGGGTCCCGACTGAAGCTTTCTTT.